The 6 T cell receptor beta chains in this list originate from one sample, sequenced in a study of somatic mutations in cytotoxic T cells in rheumatoid arthritis. TCRdb's table, derived via immunoSEQ multiplex PCR, lists solely in-frame clones and lacks some. The sample records about 18,000 clones, around 80% being singletons. Material for sequencing was CD8+ T cells sorted from blood. The receptors here all came from a woman aged 50 to 65 in good health.

The rearrangement uses TRBV5-6 and TRBJ2-1; 10 bases match TRBD2. Germline CDR1 is SGHDT and CDR2 is YYEEEE. CDR3 size: 14 residues. The V segment lost 4 bases and the J segment 6 bases; nucleotides outside the gene matches: 4. In DNA, the CDR3 is TGTGCCAGCAGCACTAGCGGGGTACTCAATGAGCAGTTCTTC. This translates into CASSTSGVLNEQFF.

This clone was seen once. The V and J genes are TRBV4-2 and TRBJ2-1; 9 nucleotides agree with TRBD2. This CDR3 contains 17 residues. J lost 1 base, V lost 5 bases, and 9 bases had no gene match. Germline V lookup: CDR1 LGHNA, CDR2 YNFKEQ. This chain's CDR3 is CASSGPWTSASYNEQFF. In DNA, the CDR3 is TGTGCCAGCAGCGGCCCCTGGACTAGCGCTTCCTACAATGAGCAGTTCTTC.

This clone is a singleton in its sample. The chain uses TRBV13 and TRBJ2-1, with 7 bases fitting TRBD2. Trimming removed 5 bases from V and 5 bases from J; junction bases left unmatched: 9. Germline V CDR1 and CDR2: PRHDT, FYEKMQ (reference sequence). The CDR3 extends over 15 amino acids. In nucleotides, the CDR3 is TGTGCCAGCAGCCGCCTATCGGCGGGGGACAATGAGCAGTTCTTC. This codes for CASSRLSAGDNEQFF.

The chain couples TRBV9 to TRBJ2-1; D remains unclear. This CDR3 comprises 13 residues. V lost 0 bases and J 8 bases, leaving 9 bases between the germline ends. Germline V lookup: CDR1 SGDLS, CDR2 YYNGEE. The CDR3 loop reads CASSVVGIDEQFF. CDR3 sequence (DNA): TGTGCCAGCAGCGTAGTAGGGATTGATGAGCAGTTCTTC.

The J gene is TRBJ1-1, the V gene TRBV13; no definite D call. CDR1 PRHDT and CDR2 FYEKMQ come from the germline V gene (reference sequence). This CDR3 comprises 14 residues. V was trimmed by 3 bases and J by 1 base, leaving 9 bases between them. The DNA of the CDR3 is TGTGCCAGCAGCTTTCGAGGTGGGAACACTGAAGCTTTCTTT. Translating it yields CASSFRGGNTEAFF. Drawing the rest from reference TRBV13 and TRBJ1-1, the complete variable domain is AAGVIQSPRHLIKEKRETATLKCYPIPRHDTVYWYQQGPGQDPQFLISFYEKMQSDKGSIPDRFSAQQFSDYHSELNMSSLELGDSALYFCASSFRGGNTEAFFGQGTRLTVV.

This CDR3 is CASSQAEGQLYSYEQYF. In nucleotides, the CDR3 is TGCGCCAGCAGCCAAGCTGAGGGACAGCTATACTCCTACGAGCAGTACTTC. V is TRBV4-1 and J is TRBJ2-7; TRBD1 matches 7 bases. Germline trimming cut 1 base from V and 0 bases from J; bases unmatched to any gene: 9. The CDR3 runs 17 residues. Per the germline V gene, CDR1 is MGHRA and CDR2 is YSYEKL.